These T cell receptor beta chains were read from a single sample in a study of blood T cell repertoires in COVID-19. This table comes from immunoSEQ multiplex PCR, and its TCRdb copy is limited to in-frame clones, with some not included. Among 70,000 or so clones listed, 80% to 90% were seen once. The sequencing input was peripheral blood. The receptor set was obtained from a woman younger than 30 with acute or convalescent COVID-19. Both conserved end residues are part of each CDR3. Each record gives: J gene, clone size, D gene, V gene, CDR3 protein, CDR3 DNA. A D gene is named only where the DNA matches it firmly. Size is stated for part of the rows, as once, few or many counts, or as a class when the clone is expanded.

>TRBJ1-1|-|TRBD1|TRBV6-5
CASSRGTGRAFF
TGTGCCAGCAGTAGAGGGACAGGAAGAGCTTTCTTT
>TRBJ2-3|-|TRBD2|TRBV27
CASSLSRGLAASTDTQYF
TGTGCCAGCAGTTTATCGAGGGGACTAGCGGCTAGCACAGATACGCAGTATTTT
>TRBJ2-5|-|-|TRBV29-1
CSVVGGETQYF
TGCAGCGTTGTTGGAGGGGAGACCCAGTACTTC
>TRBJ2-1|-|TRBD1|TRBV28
CASTLGQGGYEQFF
TGTGCCAGCACCCTCGGACAGGGGGGATATGAGCAGTTCTTC
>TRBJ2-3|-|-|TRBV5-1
CASSLNDNPDTQYF
TGCGCCAGCAGCTTGAACGACAACCCAGATACGCAGTATTTT
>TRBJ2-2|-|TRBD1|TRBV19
CASTPTGRGLTGELFF
TGTGCCAGTACCCCCACGGGCAGGGGGTTGACCGGGGAGCTGTTTTTT
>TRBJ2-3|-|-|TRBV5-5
CASSIDHGFTDTQYF
TGTGCCAGCAGCATAGACCACGGGTTCACAGATACGCAGTATTTT
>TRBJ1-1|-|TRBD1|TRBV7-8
CASSPRTGLRDAFF
TGTGCCAGCAGCCCGCGGACAGGGCTCAGGGACGCTTTCTTT
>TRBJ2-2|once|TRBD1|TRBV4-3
CASSPSGTGVGELFF
TGCGCCAGCAGCCCAAGTGGGACAGGGGTCGGGGAGCTGTTTTTT
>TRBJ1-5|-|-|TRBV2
CASSAEVVSQPQHF
TGTGCCAGCAGCGCCGAGGTCGTCAGTCAGCCCCAGCATTTT
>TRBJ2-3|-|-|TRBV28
CASRKTTTDTQYF
TGTGCCAGCAGGAAGACTACCACAGATACGCAGTATTTT
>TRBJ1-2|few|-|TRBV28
CASSLDRYSYGYTF
TGTGCCAGCAGTTTAGACAGGTACTCCTATGGCTACACCTTC
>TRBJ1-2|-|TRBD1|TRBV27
CASSSTGDRGYTF
TGTGCCAGCAGTTCGACAGGGGATCGTGGCTACACCTTC
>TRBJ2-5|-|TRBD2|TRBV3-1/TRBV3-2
CASSQGISGAQETQYF
TGTGCCAGCAGCCAAGGAATCAGCGGGGCACAAGAGACCCAGTACTTC
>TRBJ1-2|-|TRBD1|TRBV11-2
CASSRQGVDGGYTF
TGTGCCAGCAGCCGACAGGGCGTCGATGGTGGCTACACCTTC
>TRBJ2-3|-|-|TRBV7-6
CASSLGYSTDTQYF
TGTGCCAGCAGCTTAGGTTATAGCACAGATACGCAGTATTTT
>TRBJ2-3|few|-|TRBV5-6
CASSLPGSIAADTQYF
TGTGCCAGCAGCTTACCTGGTTCGATTGCGGCAGATACGCAGTATTTT
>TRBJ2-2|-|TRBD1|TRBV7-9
CASSLPTGGKTGELFF
TGTGCCAGCAGCCTCCCAACAGGGGGCAAGACCGGGGAGCTGTTTTTT
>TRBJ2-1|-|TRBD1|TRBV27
CASRTGLYNEQFF
TGTGCCAGCCGGACAGGGCTCTACAATGAGCAGTTCTTC
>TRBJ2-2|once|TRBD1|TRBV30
CAWSGQGGAGELFF
TGTGCCTGGAGTGGACAGGGGGGCGCCGGGGAGCTGTTTTTT
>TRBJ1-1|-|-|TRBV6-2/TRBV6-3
CASSYQQYTEAFF
TGTGCCAGCAGTTACCAACAGTACACTGAAGCTTTCTTT
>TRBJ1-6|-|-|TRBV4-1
CASSQDVLGLTYNSPLHF
TGCGCCAGCAGCCAAGATGTCTTAGGACTCACGTATAATTCACCCCTCCACTTT
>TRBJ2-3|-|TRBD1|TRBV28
CASSRPGQGPDTQYF
TGTGCCAGCAGTCGACCGGGACAGGGTCCAGATACGCAGTATTTT
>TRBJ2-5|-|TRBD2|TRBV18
CASCTSGQETQYF
TGTGCCAGCTGCACTAGCGGCCAAGAGACCCAGTACTTC
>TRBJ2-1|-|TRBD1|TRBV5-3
CARSCRDRERNEQFF
TGTGCCAGAAGTTGCCGGGACAGGGAGAGGAATGAGCAGTTCTTC
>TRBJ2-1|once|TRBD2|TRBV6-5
CASESGGGYNEQFF
TGTGCCAGTGAAAGCGGGGGGGGATACAATGAGCAGTTCTTC
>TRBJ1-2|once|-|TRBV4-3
CASSQKVGGIANYGYTF
TGCGCCAGCAGCCAAAAAGTGGGAGGGATAGCTAACTATGGCTACACCTTC
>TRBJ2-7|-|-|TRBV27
CASRPVQGAYEQYF
TGTGCCAGCAGACCCGTACAGGGTGCCTACGAGCAGTACTTC
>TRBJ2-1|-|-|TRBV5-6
CASSLGSYEQFF
TGTGCCAGCAGCTTGGGTAGCTATGAGCAGTTCTTC
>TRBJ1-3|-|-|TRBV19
CASRGPNSGNTIYF
TGTGCCAGTCGAGGTCCCAACTCTGGAAACACCATATATTTT
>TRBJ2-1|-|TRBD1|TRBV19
CASSTPGTGSYNEQFF
TGTGCCAGTAGTACACCCGGGACAGGCTCCTACAATGAGCAGTTCTTC
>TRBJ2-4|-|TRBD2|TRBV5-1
CASSRSPGLAGVQNIQYF
TGCGCCAGCAGCCGATCTCCGGGACTAGCGGGAGTCCAAAACATTCAGTACTTC
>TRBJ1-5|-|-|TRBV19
CASSPQGNNQPQHF
TGTGCCAGTAGTCCGCAGGGGAACAATCAGCCCCAGCATTTT
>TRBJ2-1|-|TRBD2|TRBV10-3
CAISDHRAGGFDEQFF
TGTGCCATCAGTGACCACCGGGCGGGGGGGTTTGATGAGCAGTTCTTC
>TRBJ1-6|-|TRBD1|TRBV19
CASRDPGQGTNSPLHF
TGTGCCAGTAGGGACCCGGGACAGGGGACGAATTCACCCCTCCACTTT
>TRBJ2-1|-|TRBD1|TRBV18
CASSRISRGHNNEQFF
TGTGCCAGCTCACGCATCTCCAGGGGGCACAACAATGAGCAGTTCTTC
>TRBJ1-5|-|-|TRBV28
CASSLPVVPQHF
TGTGCCAGCAGTTTACCTGTCGTGCCCCAGCATTTT
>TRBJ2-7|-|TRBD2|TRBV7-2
CASSFYSSGGYEQYF
TGTGCCAGCAGCTTCTATTCGAGCGGGGGTTACGAGCAGTACTTC
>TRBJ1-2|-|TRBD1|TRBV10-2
CASSDEDRGSYGYTF
TGCGCCAGCAGTGATGAAGACAGGGGCAGCTATGGCTACACCTTC
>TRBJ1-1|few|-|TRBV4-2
CASSQDAETEAFF
TGTGCCAGCAGCCAAGATGCGGAGACTGAAGCTTTCTTT
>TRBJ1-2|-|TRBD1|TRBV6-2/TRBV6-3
CASSSPGQGASYGYTF
TGTGCCAGCAGTTCCCCGGGACAGGGGGCGAGCTATGGCTACACCTTC
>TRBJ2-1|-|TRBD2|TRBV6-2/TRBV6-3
CASSYSGLAGYEQFF
TGTGCCAGCAGTTACTCGGGACTAGCGGGATATGAGCAGTTCTTC